The 12 T cell receptor beta chains reported below all come from one sample, sequenced in a study of a mutant IDH1 vaccine in newly diagnosed glioma. Using immunoSEQ multiplex PCR, the repertoire was profiled, and TCRdb retains in-frame clones only, with some absent. The sample holds almost 30,000 clones, roughly 87% seen once. Noted time point: week 5, during vaccination. A single vaccine dose contained 300 ug of mutant IDH1 20-mer peptide, and topical imiquimod was used with it. What these receptors recognize is not known. Source: peripheral blood mononuclear cells (PBMCs), taken from a glioma patient whose treatment included an IDH1 peptide vaccine. The receptors originated from a woman in her forties with glioma. Some clones in this sample may be carry-over from other donors' samples.

The chain carries TRBV4-3 and TRBJ2-3, with 11 bases matching TRBD2. V lost 1 base to trimming and J lost 4 bases; unmatched junction nucleotides: 10. From germline, CDR1 is LGHNA and CDR2 YSLEER. The CDR3 covers 18 residues. Here the CDR3 reads CASSQGVAGGRLPDTQYF. Here the CDR3 DNA reads TGCGCCAGCAGCCAAGGCGTAGCGGGGGGGAGGTTGCCAGATACGCAGTATTTT.

About this clone itself: This CDR3 is also generated by other DNA sequences in the sample. This chain connects TRBV18 to TRBJ2-2; D is undetermined. In germline, CDR1 is KGHSH, CDR2 LQKENI. The CDR3 has 15 residues. Between the trimmed V and J ends, which lost 6 bases and 0 bases, there was a span of 11 bases. CDR3 sequence reads: CASSPALSNTGELFF. DNA of the CDR3: TGTGCCAGCTCCCCAGCCCTCTCGAACACCGGGGAGCTGTTTTTT.

The chain links TRBV7-3 to TRBJ2-5; TRBD1 aligns across 7 bases. The junction had 4 bases not matched to a gene; V was cut back by 5 bases and J by 4 bases. Germline V gene lookup returns CDR1 SGHTA and CDR2 FQGTGA. There are 13 residues in the CDR3. The CDR3 region is CASSPTGRETQYF. In nucleotides, the CDR3 is TGTGCCAGCAGCCCGACAGGGAGAGAGACCCAGTACTTC. Using reference TRBV7-3 and TRBJ2-5 for the parts outside the CDR3, the full variable domain is GAGVSQTPSNKVTEKGKYVELRCDPISGHTALYWYRQSLGQGPEFLIYFQGTGAADDSGLPNDRFFAVRPEGSVSTLKIQRTERGDSAVYLCASSPTGRETQYFGPGTRLLVL.

V usage is TRBV5-4 and J usage is TRBJ2-7; 11 bases fit TRBD2. CDR1 and CDR2 (germline): SGHNT, YYREEE (reference sequence). The V segment lost 4 bases and the J segment 0 bases; nucleotides outside the gene matches: 6. This CDR3 region has 16 residues. The CDR3 is CASSQGLAGNSYEQYF. The CDR3 DNA reads TGTGCCAGCAGCCAAGGACTAGCGGGTAACTCCTACGAGCAGTACTTC.

The chain is built from TRBV5-1 and TRBJ1-1; D is possibly TRBD1 (5 bases). The CDR3 is 16 amino acids. V was shortened by 3 bases and J by 0 bases, with 15 bases between the two germline ends. CDR1 and CDR2 from the germline V gene are SGHRS and YFSETQ. DNA for the CDR3: TGCGCCAGCAGCTGGGGGAGACACGGCATGAACACTGAAGCTTTCTTT. Translated, it gives CASSWGRHGMNTEAFF.

The chain has TRBV13 and TRBJ2-1, with a tentative D call TRBD1 (6 bases). Trimming took off 3 bases at V and 5 bases at J, with 20 bases between the two ends. Germline CDR1 and CDR2: PRHDT and FYEKMQ (reference sequence). The CDR3 runs 17 residues. Here the CDR3 DNA reads TGTGCCAGCAGCTTCACAGGGTCAGTTGGGATCCACAATGAGCAGTTCTTC. Encoded protein: CASSFTGSVGIHNEQFF.

This sequence joins TRBV25-1 and TRBJ2-3; D is uncertain. Trimming left V 1 base short and J 7 bases short, with 9 bases between. The CDR3 consists of 13 residues. The germline V gene has CDR1 MGHDK and CDR2 SYGVNS. The DNA for the CDR3 is TGTGCCAGCAGTGAATGGACCGTCAATACGCAGTATTTT. It is translated as CASSEWTVNTQYF.

The chain recombines TRBV27 with TRBJ2-7, with 10 bases matching TRBD2. With V trimmed by 2 bases and J by 6 bases, 4 bases remained unmatched. This CDR3 contains 14 residues. In germline, CDR1 is MNHEY, CDR2 SMNVEV (reference sequence). DNA of the CDR3: TGTGCCAGCAGTTTAACTAGCGGGGTGGGCGAGCAGTACTTC. It codes for CASSLTSGVGEQYF.

The chain uses TRBV5-6 and TRBJ2-1; 7 bases line up with TRBD2. The CDR3 is 14 amino acids. The trim removed 2 bases at V and 3 bases at J, leaving 2 bases unmatched. Germline V lookup: CDR1 SGHDT, CDR2 YYEEEE. CDR3 sequence reads: CASSFSGIYNEQFF. In nucleotides, the CDR3 is TGTGCCAGCAGCTTCAGCGGGATCTACAATGAGCAGTTCTTC.

The rearrangement uses TRBV15 and TRBJ2-5; possibly TRBD2 for D (6 bases). With 0 bases removed from V and 5 bases from J, the gap between germline ends came to 10 bases. The length of the CDR3 is 14 residues. Germline CDR1 and CDR2: LNHNV and YYDKDF (reference sequence). Here the CDR3 reads CATSRDPAGETQYF. Here the CDR3 DNA reads TGTGCCACCAGCAGAGATCCAGCGGGCGAGACCCAGTACTTC.

The genes are TRBV28 and TRBJ1-2; D is uncertain. V was clipped by 3 bases and J by 6 bases, with 11 bases between them. CDR3 length: 13 amino acids. Germline assignment: CDR1 MDHEN and CDR2 SYDVKM. This chain's CDR3 is CASSLAAVHGYTF. DNA for the CDR3: TGTGCCAGCAGTTTGGCGGCAGTCCATGGCTACACCTTC.

The chain employs TRBV6-5 and TRBJ1-4; no firm D call. V gave up 6 bases and J gave up 5 bases, with 13 bases separating them. The V gene's germline CDR1 is MNHEY and CDR2 SVGAGI. The CDR3 is 14 amino acids. DNA for the CDR3: TGTGCCAGCAGCCGGGTCCTCACAAATGAAAAACTGTTTTTT. Protein sequence: CASSRVLTNEKLFF.